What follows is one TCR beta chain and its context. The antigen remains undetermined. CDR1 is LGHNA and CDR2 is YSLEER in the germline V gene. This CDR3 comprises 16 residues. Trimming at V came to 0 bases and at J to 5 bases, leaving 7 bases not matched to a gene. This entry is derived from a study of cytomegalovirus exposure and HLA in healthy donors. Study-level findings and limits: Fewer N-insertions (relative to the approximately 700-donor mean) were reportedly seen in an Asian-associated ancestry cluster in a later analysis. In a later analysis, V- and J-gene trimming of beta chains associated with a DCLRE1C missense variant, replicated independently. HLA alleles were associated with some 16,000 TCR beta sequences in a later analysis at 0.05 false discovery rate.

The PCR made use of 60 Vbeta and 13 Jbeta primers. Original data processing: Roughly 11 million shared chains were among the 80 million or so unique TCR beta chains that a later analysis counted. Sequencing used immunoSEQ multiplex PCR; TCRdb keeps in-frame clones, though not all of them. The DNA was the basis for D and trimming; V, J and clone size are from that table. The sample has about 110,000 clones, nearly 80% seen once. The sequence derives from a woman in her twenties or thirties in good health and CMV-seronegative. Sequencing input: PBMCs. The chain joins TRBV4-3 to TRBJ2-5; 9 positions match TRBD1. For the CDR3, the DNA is TGCGCCAGCAGCCAAGAGGTGGGACAGGGCTGGGAGACCCAGTACTTC. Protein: CASSQEVGQGWETQYF.